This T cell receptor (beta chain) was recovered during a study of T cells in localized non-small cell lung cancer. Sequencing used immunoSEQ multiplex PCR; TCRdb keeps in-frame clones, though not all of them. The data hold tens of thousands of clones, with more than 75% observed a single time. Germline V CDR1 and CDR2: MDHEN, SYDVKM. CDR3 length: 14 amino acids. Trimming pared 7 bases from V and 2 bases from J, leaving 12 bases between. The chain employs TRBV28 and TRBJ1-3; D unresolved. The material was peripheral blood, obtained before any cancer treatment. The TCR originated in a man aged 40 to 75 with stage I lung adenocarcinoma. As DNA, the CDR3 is TGTGCCAGCAAGTGGCGAGAGGCTGGAAACACCATATATTTT. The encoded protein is CASKWREAGNTIYF.